The 18 T cell receptor beta chains presented below share a single source sample, sequenced in a study of blood T cell repertoires in COVID-19. TCRdb's table, derived via immunoSEQ multiplex PCR, lists solely in-frame clones and lacks some. The sample consists of 150,000 to 200,000 clones, about 77% of them appearing once. The source material was PBMCs or T cells enriched from blood (not recorded which). These TCRs come from a woman in her forties or fifties with acute COVID-19.

The CDR3 nucleotides read TGTGCCAGCAGCCTACAGGGGGCGAGGACTGAAGCTTTCTTT. Protein: CASSLQGARTEAFF. This sequence joins TRBV3-1 (or the pseudogene TRBV3-2) and TRBJ1-1, with 9 bases lining up with TRBD1. The germline CDR1 and CDR2 sequences are LGHDT and YNNKEL (reference sequence). V dropped 4 bases and J dropped 5; count of bases not matched to a gene: 5. The CDR3 has 14 amino acids.

This clone was counted a single time. J is TRBJ2-5 and V is TRBV10-3; D remains ambiguous. In germline, CDR1 is ENHRY, CDR2 SYGVKD. V dropped 3 bases and J dropped 1 base, with 3 bases sitting between them. CDR3 length: 12 residues. CDR3: CAISEAQETQYF. CDR3 nucleotides: TGTGCCATCAGTGAAGCCCAAGAGACCCAGTACTTC.

The chain links TRBV27 to TRBJ2-3, with D tentatively TRBD2 (6 bases). With 6 bases removed from V and 3 bases from J, the gap between germline ends came to 7 bases. This CDR3 is 12 amino acids long. The V gene's germline CDR1 is MNHEY and CDR2 SMNVEV (reference sequence). CDR3: CASREGTDTQYF. CDR3 DNA sequence: TGTGCCAGCAGGGAGGGGACAGATACGCAGTATTTT.

The gene calls are TRBV28 and TRBJ1-6; 9 bases are shared with TRBD1. The germline V gene encodes CDR1 MDHEN and CDR2 SYDVKM. The trim removed 5 bases at V and 8 bases at J, leaving 7 bases unmatched. CDR3 length equals 15 residues. CDR3 residues: CASSRGDRGDSPLHF. The CDR3 region has the DNA TGTGCCAGCAGTAGGGGAGACAGGGGGGATTCACCCCTCCACTTT. Based on the CDR3 plus reference TRBV28 and TRBJ1-6, the full variable domain is DVKVTQSSRYLVKRTGEKVFLECVQDMDHENMFWYRQDPGLGLRLIYFSYDVKMKEKGDIPEGYSVSREKKERFSLILESASTNQTSMYLCASSRGDRGDSPLHFGNGTRLTVT.

The chain combines TRBV5-4 with TRBJ1-2, with TRBD1 matching 7 bases. Germline CDR1 reads SGHNT; CDR2 reads YYREEE (reference sequence). This CDR3 contains 15 residues. V trimming: 4 bases; J trimming: 0 bases; junction bases outside the gene matches: 6. CDR3 nucleotide sequence: TGTGCCAGCAGCAGCTCAGGGGGAGCTAACTATGGCTACACCTTC. Its protein is CASSSSGGANYGYTF.

The CDR3 sequence: CASSYLDRGRTEAFF. The CDR3 DNA reads as TGTGCCAGCAGTTACTTGGACAGGGGGAGGACTGAAGCTTTCTTT. The V call is TRBV6-5, the J call TRBJ1-1; TRBD1 matches at 10 bases. Per germline, CDR1 MNHEY and CDR2 SVGAGI. The CDR3 has 15 amino acids. V was pared by 1 base and J by 5 bases, with 4 bases of the junction left unmatched.

The J gene is TRBJ1-1, the V gene TRBV2; 8 positions match TRBD1. Germline V gives CDR1 SNHLY, CDR2 FYNNEI. Trimming cost V 7 bases and J 6 bases; bases outside gene matches: 10. There are 14 residues in the CDR3. CDR3 in amino acids: CASIRQGTLPEAFF. For the CDR3, the DNA is TGTGCCAGCATAAGACAGGGGACGCTACCTGAAGCTTTCTTT.

In this sample, this clone turned up a few times. J is TRBJ1-3 and V is TRBV6-1; TRBD1 matches 7 bases. The V gene end was trimmed by 2 bases and the J gene end by 0 bases; junction bases not matched to a gene: 10. The CDR3 length is 18 residues. Germline loops: CDR1 MNHNS, CDR2 SASEGT. Here the CDR3 DNA reads TGTGCCAGCAGTGAATTCGGAGGGGGCTATTCCTCTGGAAACACCATATATTTT. This gives the protein CASSEFGGGYSSGNTIYF.

The rearrangement joins TRBV6-4 to TRBJ1-5; D is possibly TRBD1 (6 bases). The CDR3 covers 14 residues. V lost 6 bases and J 9 bases, leaving 18 bases between the germline ends. Germline CDR1 MRHNA, CDR2 SNTAGT. The CDR3 sequence: CASSETGLVGPQHF. CDR3 nucleotide sequence: TGTGCCAGCAGCGAGACAGGCCTTGTAGGGCCCCAGCATTTT.

This clone was observed a single time. The chain combines TRBV9 with TRBJ1-4, with 7 positions matching TRBD1. CDR3 length: 15 residues. The V and J ends lost 3 bases and 8 bases, in that order; junction bases with no gene match: 10. Germline V gene sequence: CDR1 SGDLS, CDR2 YYNGEE. The CDR3 region has the DNA TGTGCCAGCAGCGGGGTCGGACAGGTGGGCGAAAAACTGTTTTTT. It codes for CASSGVGQVGEKLFF.

This clone has a handful of counts. The gene calls are TRBV5-1 and TRBJ1-4; TRBD1 might be the D (5 bases). Germline V lookup: CDR1 SGHRS, CDR2 YFSETQ. Trimming took off 3 bases at V and 7 bases at J, with 13 bases between the two ends. The CDR3 covers 14 residues. CDR3 sequence (DNA): TGCGCCAGCAGCTCGGGGGTTAGTGGTGAAAAACTGTTTTTT. Encoded protein: CASSSGVSGEKLFF.

The CDR3, as DNA: TGTGCCAGCAGCTTAGCCGGGGTTGGCTCCTACGAGCAGTACGTC. It translates to CASSLAGVGSYEQYV. The J gene is TRBJ2-7, the V gene TRBV7-2; D is perhaps TRBD2 (5 bases). V was shortened by 0 bases and J by 0 bases, with 9 bases between the two germline ends. There are 15 residues in the CDR3. Germline lookup yields CDR1 SGHTA and CDR2 FQGNSA.

The V call is TRBV5-1, the J call TRBJ1-5, with D hard to call. V gave up 1 base and J gave up 5 bases, with 7 bases separating them. Germline CDR1 is SGHRS and CDR2 is YFSETQ. The length of the CDR3 is 13 residues. In DNA, the CDR3 is TGCGCCAGCAGCTTGCAGGTGGATCAGCCCCAGCATTTT. It specifies CASSLQVDQPQHF.

This chain uses TRBV12-3 or TRBV12-4 with TRBJ1-2; unclear D gene. The V and J ends lost 4 bases and 0 bases respectively, with 3 bases between them. This CDR3 region has 12 residues. The CDR3 DNA reads as TGTGCCAGCAGTTCAACTAACTATGGCTACACCTTC. Its translation: CASSSTNYGYTF.

The rearrangement uses TRBV19 and TRBJ1-2, with D possibly TRBD1 on 6 matching bases. This CDR3 is 14 amino acids long. The V end was cut by 6 bases, the J end by 3 bases, with 14 bases between. Germline V gene lookup returns CDR1 LNHDA and CDR2 SQIVND (reference sequence). CDR3 DNA: TGTGCCAGTAGCCAGGACAGTACCTACTATGGCTACACCTTC. Translation: CASSQDSTYYGYTF.

This clone was recorded only once. This chain joins TRBV4-1 and TRBJ1-5, with 10 bases lining up with TRBD1. V shed 8 bases, J shed 5 bases, and the junction held 3 bases outside the gene matches. The CDR3 totals 13 residues. Germline V gene sequence: CDR1 MGHRA, CDR2 YSYEKL. CDR3 DNA: TGCGCCAGCCGCGGGACAGGGGATCAGCCCCAGCATTTT. It codes for CASRGTGDQPQHF.

The V gene is TRBV27, the J gene TRBJ1-2; weak D call: TRBD1 (6 bases). V was shortened by 5 bases and J by 4 bases, with 14 bases between the two germline ends. The CDR3 totals 14 residues. Germline-derived CDR1 and CDR2 are MNHEY and SMNVEV (reference sequence). The CDR3 protein is CASSPYTGSYGYTF. CDR3 bases: TGTGCCAGCAGTCCGTACACAGGGTCCTATGGCTACACCTTC.

This clone showed up just once. The J gene is TRBJ1-1, the V gene TRBV7-3; 7 bases align to TRBD1. This CDR3 contains 14 residues. Germline V gene lookup returns CDR1 SGHTA and CDR2 FQGTGA. V gave up 2 bases and J gave up 2 bases; unmatched junction bases: 2. As DNA, the CDR3 is TGTGCCAGCAGCTTATCAGGGGGTAACACTGAAGCTTTCTTT. It translates to CASSLSGGNTEAFF.